This T cell receptor beta chain came from a study of regulatory T cells in long-lasting Graves disease. Study-wide context: Persistent Graves' disease denoted over 5 years of antithyroid drugs plus positive TSH receptor antibodies. Study conclusions and caveats: The TCR repertoire of persistent Graves' patients was less diverse than that of newly diagnosed ones. Accuracy was possibly reduced by small sample size.

Germline CDR1 and CDR2: LGHNA and YNFKEQ. The ends were cut back, 0 bases at V and 4 bases at J, with 15 bases in the middle. The CDR3 totals 16 residues. The time point denotes: persistent/refractory GD, antithyroid drugs over 5 years with positive TRAb. PBMC RNA served as the TCR library source. CDR3-region Arm-PCR and iRepertoire HTBI primers produced the TCR beta libraries. MiXCR, applied by TCRdb to the multiplex PCR reads, yields one record per CDR3 protein. This table holds 400,000 to 600,000 distinct CDR3 sequences, roughly 21% found once. A word on this clonotype: Antigen unknown.

The receptor's source is a female donor with Graves disease. The input for sequencing was peripheral blood mononuclear cells (PBMCs), taken when the disease was refractory, from a patient treated with antithyroid drugs. The chain combines TRBV4-2 with TRBJ1-2; D uncertain. The CDR3 DNA sequence: TGTGCCAGCAGCCAAGATCGTGGCGGACGTTTCTATGGCTACACCTTC. Encoded protein: CASSQDRGGRFYGYTF.